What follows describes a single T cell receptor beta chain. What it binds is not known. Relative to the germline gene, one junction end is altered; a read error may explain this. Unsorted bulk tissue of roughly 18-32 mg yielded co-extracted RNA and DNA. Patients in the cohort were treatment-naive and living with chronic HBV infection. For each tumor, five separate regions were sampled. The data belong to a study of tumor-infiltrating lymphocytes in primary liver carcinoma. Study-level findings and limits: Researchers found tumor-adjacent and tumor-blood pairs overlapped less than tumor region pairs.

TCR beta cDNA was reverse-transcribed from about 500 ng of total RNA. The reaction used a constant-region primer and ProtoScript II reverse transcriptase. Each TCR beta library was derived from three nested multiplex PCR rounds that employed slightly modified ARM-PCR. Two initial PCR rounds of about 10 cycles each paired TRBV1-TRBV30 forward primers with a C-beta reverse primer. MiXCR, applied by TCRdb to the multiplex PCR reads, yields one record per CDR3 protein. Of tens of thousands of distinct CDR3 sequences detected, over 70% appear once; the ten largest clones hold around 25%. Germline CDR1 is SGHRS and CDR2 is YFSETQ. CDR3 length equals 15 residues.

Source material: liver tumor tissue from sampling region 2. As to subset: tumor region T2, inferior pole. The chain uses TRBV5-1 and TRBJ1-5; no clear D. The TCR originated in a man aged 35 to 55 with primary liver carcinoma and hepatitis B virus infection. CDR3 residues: CASSLGGLGNQPHHF. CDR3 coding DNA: TGCGCCAGCAGCTTGGGAGGGTTGGGAAACCAGCCCCACCATTTT.